This TCR beta chain was documented in a study of Ad26.COV2.S vaccination and SARS-CoV-2 variants. This clone was recorded only once. The antigen remains undetermined. From germline, CDR1 is MGHRA and CDR2 YSYEKL. The germline V and J ends were trimmed by 2 bases and 6 bases, with 10 bases remaining between them. CDR3 length equals 13 residues. Study-level findings and limits: A substantial breadth of spike-specific CD8+ and CD4+ T cell responses after vaccination has been reported. Spike-specific TCR breadth was greater in vaccine than placebo recipients. Comparability of non-spike TCR breadth was observed across vaccine and placebo recipients. Measures of TCR breadth and depth may have fallen short of total T cell responses.

Sequenced by immunoSEQ multiplex PCR; TCRdb stores in-frame clones only, minus some. Of approximately 400,000 clones listed, 90% to 95% are singletons. Sequences were derived from peripheral blood, sampled after recovery from COVID-19. This chain connects TRBV4-1 to TRBJ1-2, with D unresolved. This receptor was obtained from a human donor who had recovered from COVID-19. CDR3 residues: CASSQPGGDGYTF. The CDR3 region has the DNA TGCGCCAGCAGCCAACCCGGCGGGGATGGCTACACCTTC.